These 10 T cell receptor beta chains were all obtained from the same sample, sequenced in a study of blood T cell repertoires in COVID-19. Repertoires were generated with immunoSEQ multiplex PCR, while TCRdb's copy carries only in-frame clones and drops some. The table includes roughly 120,000 clones, around 90% detected once. The sequencing sample was made of peripheral blood. The receptors stem from a woman aged 55 to 70 with COVID-19, enrolled during active disease.

The CDR3 nucleotides are TGTGCCAGCAGTTACGCGGGGGTAGGCACTGAAGCTTTCTTT. It codes for CASSYAGVGTEAFF. The V and J genes are TRBV6-5 and TRBJ1-1; possible D gene TRBD1, 5 bases. Germline V gene lookup returns CDR1 MNHEY and CDR2 SVGAGI. V was shortened by 2 bases and J by 4 bases, with 11 bases between the two germline ends. The CDR3 has 14 amino acids.

This clone was observed a single time. V usage is TRBV9 and J usage is TRBJ2-2, with 7 positions matching TRBD1. V lost 7 bases and J lost 0; bases outside the gene matches: 9. Per germline, CDR1 SGDLS and CDR2 YYNGEE. This CDR3 contains 16 residues. The CDR3 sequence is CASARTGQANTGELFF. Here the CDR3 DNA reads TGTGCCAGCGCCCGCACAGGACAGGCGAACACCGGGGAGCTGTTTTTT.

The rearrangement joins TRBV9 to TRBJ2-3; no clear D gene. This CDR3 is built from 14 residues. Trimming removed 4 bases from V and 0 bases from J, with 9 bases in between. Germline V CDR1 and CDR2: SGDLS, YYNGEE. This CDR3 is CASSRSASTDTQYF. The DNA for the CDR3 is TGTGCCAGCAGCCGGTCTGCTAGCACAGATACGCAGTATTTT. The variable domain in full, with the rest retrieved from reference TRBV9 and TRBJ2-3, is DSGVTQTPKHLITATGQRVTLRCSPRSGDLSVYWYQQSLDQGLQFLIQYYNGEERAKGNILERFSAQQFPDLHSELNLSSLELGDSALYFCASSRSASTDTQYFGPGTRLTVL.

This chain connects TRBV7-9 to TRBJ2-3, with 9 bases matching TRBD2. This CDR3 is built from 15 residues. V was pared by 3 bases and J by 4 bases, with 5 bases of the junction left unmatched. Germline V gene data show CDR1 as SEHNR and CDR2 as FQNEAQ (reference sequence). The CDR3 region is CASSLRGGSSDTQYF. The CDR3, as DNA: TGTGCCAGCAGCTTGCGGGGGGGCAGTTCAGATACGCAGTATTTT.

V is TRBV19 and J is TRBJ1-6; TRBD1 might be the D (6 bases). This CDR3 has 17 residues. V dropped 6 bases and J dropped 7 bases, with 22 bases sitting between them. CDR1 is LNHDA, CDR2 SQIVND, per germline (reference sequence). The CDR3 protein is CASREKTGANENSPLHF. The CDR3 bases are TGTGCCAGTAGGGAAAAGACAGGCGCCAATGAAAATTCACCCCTCCACTTT.

The genes are TRBV5-1 and TRBJ1-6; D not certain. Germline CDR1 is SGHRS and CDR2 is YFSETQ. Between the trimmed V and J ends, which lost 4 bases and 8 bases, there was a span of 10 bases. This CDR3 spans 13 amino acids. The chain's CDR3 is CASSADWDSPLHF. In DNA form, the CDR3 reads TGCGCCAGCAGCGCCGACTGGGATTCACCCCTCCACTTT.

The chain carries TRBV19 and TRBJ1-5; 8 bases are shared with TRBD1. Germline loops: CDR1 LNHDA, CDR2 SQIVND (reference sequence). The CDR3 runs 15 residues. Unmatched junction bases numbered 0, after V lost 0 bases and J lost 2 bases. This chain's CDR3 is CASSIETGGNQPQHF. CDR3 sequence (DNA): TGTGCCAGTAGTATAGAGACAGGGGGCAATCAGCCCCAGCATTTT.

The rearrangement links TRBV7-2 to TRBJ1-1; D is unclear. The V end lost 1 base, the J end lost 6 bases, and 9 bases lay between the germline ends. Germline V gives CDR1 SGHTA, CDR2 FQGNSA. The CDR3 is 13 amino acids. CDR3 nucleotides: TGTGCCAGCAGCTTAGGTTACCGGGCTGAAGCTTTCTTT. This translates into CASSLGYRAEAFF.

V gene TRBV3-1 (or the pseudogene TRBV3-2) combines with J gene TRBJ2-1; perhaps TRBD2 as D (6 bases). Germline CDR1 reads LGHDT; CDR2 reads YNNKEL (reference sequence). Trimming took off 5 bases at V and 2 bases at J, with 13 bases between the two ends. This CDR3 contains 15 residues. CDR3 sequence reads: CASSAGLQTYNEQFF. CDR3 in DNA: TGTGCCAGCAGCGCGGGACTCCAAACCTACAATGAGCAGTTCTTC.

The chain has TRBV5-1 and TRBJ1-2, with D possibly being TRBD1 (6 bases). V was cut by 1 base and J by 6 bases, with 10 bases left in between. The germline CDR1 and CDR2 sequences are SGHRS and YFSETQ. The CDR3 is made up of 13 amino acids. This CDR3 is CASSLTGSDGYTF. Here the CDR3 DNA reads TGCGCCAGCAGCTTGACAGGGAGTGATGGCTACACCTTC.